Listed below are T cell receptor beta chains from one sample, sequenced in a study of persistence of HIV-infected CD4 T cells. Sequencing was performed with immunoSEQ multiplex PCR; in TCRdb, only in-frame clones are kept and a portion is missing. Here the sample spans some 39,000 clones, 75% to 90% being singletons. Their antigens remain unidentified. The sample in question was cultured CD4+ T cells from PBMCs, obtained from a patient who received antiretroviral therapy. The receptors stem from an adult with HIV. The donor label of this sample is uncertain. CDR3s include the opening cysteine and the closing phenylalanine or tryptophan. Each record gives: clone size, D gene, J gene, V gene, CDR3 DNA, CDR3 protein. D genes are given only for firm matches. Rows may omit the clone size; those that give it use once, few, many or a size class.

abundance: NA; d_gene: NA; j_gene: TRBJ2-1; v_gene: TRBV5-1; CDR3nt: TGCGCCAGCAGCGACGTTTATGAGCAGTTCTTC; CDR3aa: CASSDVYEQFF
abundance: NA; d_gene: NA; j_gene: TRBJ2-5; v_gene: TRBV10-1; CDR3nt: TGCGCCAGCTCAAAAGGGGTACAAGAGACCCAGTACTTC; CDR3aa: CASSKGVQETQYF
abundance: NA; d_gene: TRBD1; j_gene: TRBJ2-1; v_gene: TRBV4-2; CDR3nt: TGTGCCAGCAGCCAACGGGACAGTTACAATGAGCAGTTCTTC; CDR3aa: CASSQRDSYNEQFF
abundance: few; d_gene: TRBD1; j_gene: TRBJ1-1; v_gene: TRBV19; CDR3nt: TGTGCCAGTAAGGACAGGGCCACTGAAGCTTTCTTT; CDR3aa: CASKDRATEAFF
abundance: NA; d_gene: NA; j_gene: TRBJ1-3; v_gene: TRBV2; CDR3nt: TGTGCCAGCAGTGATTTAGGGTCTGGAAACACCATATATTTT; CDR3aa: CASSDLGSGNTIYF
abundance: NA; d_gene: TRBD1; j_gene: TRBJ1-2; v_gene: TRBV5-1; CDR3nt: TGCGCCAGCAGCAGCACCGGGACAGGGGTTAACTATGGCTACACCTTC; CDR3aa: CASSSTGTGVNYGYTF
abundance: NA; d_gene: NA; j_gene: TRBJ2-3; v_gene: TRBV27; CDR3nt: TGTGCCAGCAGTTTAGTGGGGGGCACAGATACGCAGTATTTT; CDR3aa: CASSLVGGTDTQYF
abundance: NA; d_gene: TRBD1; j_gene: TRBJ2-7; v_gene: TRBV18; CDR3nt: TGTGCCAGCTCACCACCGAAACGGACAGGGGGCTCCTACGAGCAGTACTTC; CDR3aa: CASSPPKRTGGSYEQYF
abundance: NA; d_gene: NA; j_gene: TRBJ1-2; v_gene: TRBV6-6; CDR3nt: TGTGCCAGCAGTTACGCGGCAGATGCTTATGGCTACACCTTC; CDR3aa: CASSYAADAYGYTF
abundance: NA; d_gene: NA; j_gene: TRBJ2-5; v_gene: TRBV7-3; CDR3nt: TGTGCCAGCAGCCGTTGGGGGGGCGACAGGGAAGAGACCCAGTACTTC; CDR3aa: CASSRWGGDREETQYF
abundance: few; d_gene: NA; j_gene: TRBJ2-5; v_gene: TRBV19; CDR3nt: TGTGCCAGTAGTCCTCGAACAGGGGGAGGGGAGACCCAGTACTTC; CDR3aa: CASSPRTGGGETQYF
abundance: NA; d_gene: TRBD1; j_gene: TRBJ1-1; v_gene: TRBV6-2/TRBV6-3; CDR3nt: TGTGCCAGCAGTTACCAATGGGACAGACTGAACACTGAAGCTTTCTTT; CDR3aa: CASSYQWDRLNTEAFF
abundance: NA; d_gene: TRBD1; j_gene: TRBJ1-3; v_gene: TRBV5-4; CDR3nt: TGTGCCAGCAGCTTAACGGACAGGGGGAACACCATATATTTT; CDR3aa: CASSLTDRGNTIYF
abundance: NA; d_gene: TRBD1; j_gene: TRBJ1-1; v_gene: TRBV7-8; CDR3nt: TGTGCCAGCAGCTTAGCGCTAGGACAGGGGGCTGAAGCTTTCTTT; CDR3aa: CASSLALGQGAEAFF
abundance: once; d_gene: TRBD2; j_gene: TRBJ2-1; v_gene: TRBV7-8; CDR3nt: TGTGCCAGCAGCCGGACTAGCGGGGGGTACAATGAGCAGTTCTTC; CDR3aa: CASSRTSGGYNEQFF
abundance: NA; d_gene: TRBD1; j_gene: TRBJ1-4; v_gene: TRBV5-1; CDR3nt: TGCGCCAGCAGCCCCCTGACAGGGAATAGTGAAAAACTGTTTTTT; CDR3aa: CASSPLTGNSEKLFF
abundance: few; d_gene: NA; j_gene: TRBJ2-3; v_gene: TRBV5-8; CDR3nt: TGTGCCAGCAGCTTTTCGGACTGGACGAAGACAGATACGCAGTATTTT; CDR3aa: CASSFSDWTKTDTQYF
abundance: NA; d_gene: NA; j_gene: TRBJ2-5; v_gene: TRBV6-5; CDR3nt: TGTGCCAGCAGTTACTCGAATAAAAAGACCCAGTACTTC; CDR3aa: CASSYSNKKTQYF
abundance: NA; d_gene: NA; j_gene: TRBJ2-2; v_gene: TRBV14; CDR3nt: TGTGCCAGCAGCCAGTTTGTGGGAACCGGCACCGGGGAGCTGTTTTTT; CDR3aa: CASSQFVGTGTGELFF